This TCR beta chain emerged from a study of cytomegalovirus exposure and HLA in healthy donors. To note about this clone: Antigen: not known.

13 Jbeta primers and 60 Vbeta primers were used for the PCR. Assay used: immunoSEQ multiplex PCR; TCRdb lists only in-frame clones, some missing. Of about 140,000 clones in the sample, around 84% are singletons; the top ten hold around 2.5%. Findings of the study overall: The sole available immune exposure information was CMV serostatus. Earlier analysis looked at TCR beta V segments, and most were productive about 87% or about 30% of the time. From TCR beta sequences, most subjects' HLA-A and HLA-B alleles were reportedly predicted accurately. Sequencing probably produced one cluster of sequence variants that were highly shared.

The V segment lost 0 bases and the J segment 2 bases; nucleotides outside the gene matches: 6. CDR3 length equals 16 residues. Germline CDR1 SGHRS, CDR2 YFSETQ. The sequencing sample was made of PBMCs. The chain is built from TRBV5-1 and TRBJ2-3, with 7 bases fitting TRBD2. The receptor's source is a man in his forties or fifties in good health and CMV-seronegative. The CDR3, as DNA: TGCGCCAGCAGCTTGGATCTACTAGCGCCCACAGATACGCAGTATTTT. It encodes CASSLDLLAPTDTQYF.